These T cell receptor beta chains were read from a single sample in a study of shared clonotypes between healthy human individuals. Some clones are missing from TCRdb's copy, which holds only in-frame ones; the method was immunoSEQ multiplex PCR. The data contain approximately 99,000 clones, 68% of them singletons. Sequenced material: memory CD8+ T cells sorted from blood. Receptor source: a woman aged 25-40 years in good health. Each CDR3 is given with its conserved first and last residue. D genes are given only for firm matches. For some rows the clone size is stated as once, few or many, or as a class when expanded; others skip it.

CDR3nt: TGTGCCTGGAGGTCGCATCCGGGACAAGGGCAGTACTTC
CDR3aa: CAWRSHPGQGQYF
abundance: once
j_gene: TRBJ2-7
v_gene: TRBV30
d_gene: NA

CDR3nt: TGTGCCAGCAGTTTCTCAGCGACTACGCAGTATTTT
CDR3aa: CASSFSATTQYF
abundance: NA
j_gene: TRBJ2-3
v_gene: TRBV28
d_gene: NA

CDR3nt: TGTGCCAGCTCCCCCCCCGGGAATACCGGGGAGCTGTTTTTT
CDR3aa: CASSPPGNTGELFF
abundance: NA
j_gene: TRBJ2-2
v_gene: TRBV5-8
d_gene: NA

CDR3nt: TGTGCCAGCAGCCAATCCTCAGGCTCCTCTGGAAACACCATATATTTT
CDR3aa: CASSQSSGSSGNTIYF
abundance: NA
j_gene: TRBJ1-3
v_gene: TRBV4-2
d_gene: NA

CDR3nt: TGTGCCAGCAGCCCCTTAGCGGGGCTCACCGGGGAGCTGTTTTTT
CDR3aa: CASSPLAGLTGELFF
abundance: NA
j_gene: TRBJ2-2
v_gene: TRBV14
d_gene: TRBD2

CDR3nt: TGTGCCAGCGCATCGGTCCGGAAACTGTACTTC
CDR3aa: CASASVRKLYF
abundance: NA
j_gene: TRBJ2-7
v_gene: TRBV28
d_gene: NA

CDR3nt: TGTGCCAGCAGCCCCTTCTCTGGAAACACCATATATTTT
CDR3aa: CASSPFSGNTIYF
abundance: NA
j_gene: TRBJ1-3
v_gene: TRBV7-6
d_gene: NA

CDR3nt: TGTGCCAGCAGTGAGGCCAACGAGCAGTACTTC
CDR3aa: CASSEANEQYF
abundance: NA
j_gene: TRBJ2-7
v_gene: TRBV2
d_gene: NA

CDR3nt: TGCAGCGTTGAAGATCGCCATTACGAGCAGTACTTC
CDR3aa: CSVEDRHYEQYF
abundance: NA
j_gene: TRBJ2-7
v_gene: TRBV29-1
d_gene: NA

CDR3nt: TGTGCCAGCAGCTTTCTCTACGAGCAGTACTTC
CDR3aa: CASSFLYEQYF
abundance: NA
j_gene: TRBJ2-7
v_gene: TRBV5-5
d_gene: NA

CDR3nt: TGTGCCAGCAGCCCGGCGGACGTGACCATTTCGCCCCTCCACTTT
CDR3aa: CASSPADVTISPLHF
abundance: NA
j_gene: TRBJ1-6
v_gene: TRBV7-2
d_gene: NA

CDR3nt: TGTGCCAGCAGCCTATCTCGGTGGAACACTGAAGCTTTCTTT
CDR3aa: CASSLSRWNTEAFF
abundance: NA
j_gene: TRBJ1-1
v_gene: TRBV13
d_gene: NA

CDR3nt: TGTGCCAGCAGGGAGGGGACAGGGGACAATCAGCCCCAGCATTTT
CDR3aa: CASREGTGDNQPQHF
abundance: few
j_gene: TRBJ1-5
v_gene: TRBV6-4
d_gene: TRBD1

CDR3nt: TGCAGCGTTGCCTGGACAGGGAGGTACTATGGCTACACCTTC
CDR3aa: CSVAWTGRYYGYTF
abundance: NA
j_gene: TRBJ1-2
v_gene: TRBV29-1
d_gene: TRBD1

CDR3nt: TGTGCCAGTAGCACGCTAGAAGGGACAGCACACGAGCAGTACTTC
CDR3aa: CASSTLEGTAHEQYF
abundance: NA
j_gene: TRBJ2-7
v_gene: TRBV19
d_gene: TRBD1

CDR3nt: TGTGCCAGCAACCGAGTCCCAACCGGGGGCACTGAAGCTTTCTTT
CDR3aa: CASNRVPTGGTEAFF
abundance: NA
j_gene: TRBJ1-1
v_gene: TRBV28
d_gene: NA

CDR3nt: TGTGCCAGACTTGTGGGACAGGGCTTGCCTAATGAAAAACTGTTTTTT
CDR3aa: CARLVGQGLPNEKLFF
abundance: NA
j_gene: TRBJ1-4
v_gene: TRBV19
d_gene: TRBD1

CDR3nt: TGTGCCAGCAGTGACGGTTCCTACGAGCAGTACTTC
CDR3aa: CASSDGSYEQYF
abundance: NA
j_gene: TRBJ2-7
v_gene: TRBV25-1
d_gene: NA

CDR3nt: TGTGCCAGCAGCTTCAACGGAAATTCACCCCTCCACTTT
CDR3aa: CASSFNGNSPLHF
abundance: NA
j_gene: TRBJ1-6
v_gene: TRBV11-2
d_gene: NA

CDR3nt: TGTGCCACCAGCAGAGGACAGGGGAATGAAAAACTGTTTTTT
CDR3aa: CATSRGQGNEKLFF
abundance: NA
j_gene: TRBJ1-4
v_gene: TRBV15
d_gene: TRBD1

CDR3nt: TGTGCCAGCAGCCACGGGACAGGGTTGCACACTGAAGCTTTCTTT
CDR3aa: CASSHGTGLHTEAFF
abundance: NA
j_gene: TRBJ1-1
v_gene: TRBV7-9
d_gene: TRBD1

CDR3nt: TGTGCCAGCAGCTTGGGACAGGGCATTCACCGCGAGCAGTACTTC
CDR3aa: CASSLGQGIHREQYF
abundance: NA
j_gene: TRBJ2-7
v_gene: TRBV11-1
d_gene: TRBD1

CDR3nt: TGTGCCAGCAGTGAAAGCCCCTCGACAGCGTACGAGCAGTACTTC
CDR3aa: CASSESPSTAYEQYF
abundance: NA
j_gene: TRBJ2-7
v_gene: TRBV25-1
d_gene: NA

CDR3nt: TGTGCCAGTACATCAGGGGCCGGCAGCTCCTACGAGCAGTACTTC
CDR3aa: CASTSGAGSSYEQYF
abundance: NA
j_gene: TRBJ2-7
v_gene: TRBV6-1
d_gene: NA

CDR3nt: TGTGCCTGGGATAAATATGAAAAACTGTTTTTT
CDR3aa: CAWDKYEKLFF
abundance: NA
j_gene: TRBJ1-4
v_gene: TRBV30
d_gene: NA

CDR3nt: TGTGCCAGCAGTTTCTACAATGAGCAGTTCTTC
CDR3aa: CASSFYNEQFF
abundance: once
j_gene: TRBJ2-1
v_gene: TRBV27
d_gene: NA

CDR3nt: TGTGCCAGCACCTCTAGCCCGGGGGAGTGGACAGATACGCAGTATTTT
CDR3aa: CASTSSPGEWTDTQYF
abundance: NA
j_gene: TRBJ2-3
v_gene: TRBV7-8
d_gene: NA

CDR3nt: TGTGCCAGCAGCTTACCCCCGACAGTAGCCAAAAACATTCAGTACTTC
CDR3aa: CASSLPPTVAKNIQYF
abundance: NA
j_gene: TRBJ2-4
v_gene: TRBV7-9
d_gene: NA

CDR3nt: TGTGCCAGCAGTTTTGGCCTTCATGGGAGTTGGAACACTGAAGCTTTCTTT
CDR3aa: CASSFGLHGSWNTEAFF
abundance: NA
j_gene: TRBJ1-1
v_gene: TRBV28
d_gene: NA

CDR3nt: TGTGCCAGCAGCTGTTCTCTAACAAGCAAAAGTCGGGCCAACGTCCTGACTTTC
CDR3aa: CASSCSLTSKSRANVLTF
abundance: NA
j_gene: TRBJ2-6
v_gene: TRBV11-2
d_gene: NA

CDR3nt: TGTGCCAGCAGCCGGCCGATGCGGGAGGGCTCCGCAGATACGCAGTATTTT
CDR3aa: CASSRPMREGSADTQYF
abundance: NA
j_gene: TRBJ2-3
v_gene: TRBV7-9
d_gene: TRBD2

CDR3nt: TGTGCCAGCAGCCCCGGAGATTTTCGGGGCGAGCAGTACTTC
CDR3aa: CASSPGDFRGEQYF
abundance: many
j_gene: TRBJ2-7
v_gene: TRBV5-6
d_gene: NA

CDR3nt: TGTGCCAGTAGTATAGGTCTCCGGGACAGACTTTATAGCAATCAGCCCCAGCATTTT
CDR3aa: CASSIGLRDRLYSNQPQHF
abundance: NA
j_gene: TRBJ1-5
v_gene: TRBV19
d_gene: TRBD1

CDR3nt: TGTGCCAGCAGTGAATTTATGCTAGCGGGAGTCGTCGGAGAGACCCAGTACTTC
CDR3aa: CASSEFMLAGVVGETQYF
abundance: NA
j_gene: TRBJ2-5
v_gene: TRBV25-1
d_gene: TRBD2